This TCR beta chain was sequenced in a study of regulatory T cells in long-lasting Graves disease. CDR3 length equals 17 residues. The trim removed 4 bases at V and 1 base at J, leaving 7 bases unmatched. Notes on this clonotype: Its specificity is unknown.

Study-wide results and caveats: TCR diversity was lower in persistent Graves' patients than in newly diagnosed ones.

Construction of TCR beta libraries relied on iRepertoire HTBI primers and on Arm-PCR targeting CDR3 regions. TCRdb re-analysed the multiplex PCR reads in MiXCR, keeping a single row per CDR3 protein. Of more than 300,000 distinct CDR3 sequences listed, 15% to 20% were seen once; the top ten hold just under 30%. Stated time point: persistent/refractory GD, antithyroid drugs over 5 years with positive TRAb. The TCR library used RNA extracted from PBMCs. Roughly 9 milliliters of peripheral blood were taken and placed in EDTA tubes. This chain joins TRBV12-3 or TRBV12-4 and TRBJ1-1, with 12 nucleotides matching TRBD1. Specimen: peripheral blood mononuclear cells (PBMCs), collected when the disease was refractory, from a patient treated with antithyroid drugs. The receptor comes from a female donor with Graves disease. Here the CDR3 DNA reads TGTGCCAGCAGTTCGGGGACAGGGGGCGACTGGAACACTGAAGCTTTCTTT. It is translated as CASSSGTGGDWNTEAFF.